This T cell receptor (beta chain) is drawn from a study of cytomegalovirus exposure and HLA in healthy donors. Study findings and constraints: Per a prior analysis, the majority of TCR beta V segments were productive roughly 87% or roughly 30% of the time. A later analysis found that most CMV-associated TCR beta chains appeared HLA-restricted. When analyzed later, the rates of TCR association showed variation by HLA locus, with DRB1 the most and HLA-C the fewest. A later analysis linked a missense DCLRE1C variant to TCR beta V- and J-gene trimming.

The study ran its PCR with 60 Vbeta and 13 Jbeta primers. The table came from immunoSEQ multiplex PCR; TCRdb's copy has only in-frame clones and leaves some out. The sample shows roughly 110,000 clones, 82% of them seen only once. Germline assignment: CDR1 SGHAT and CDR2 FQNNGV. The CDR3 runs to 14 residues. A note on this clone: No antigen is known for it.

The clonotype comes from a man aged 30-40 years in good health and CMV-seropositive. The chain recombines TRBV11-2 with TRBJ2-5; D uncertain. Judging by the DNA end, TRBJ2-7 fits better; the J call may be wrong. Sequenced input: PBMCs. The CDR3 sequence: CASSLEGGAYEQYF. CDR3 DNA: TGTGCCAGCAGCTTAGAAGGCGGAGCCTACGAGCAGTACTTC.